The 28 T cell receptor beta chains below all came from one sample that was sequenced in a study of T cell repertoires in cytomegalovirus infection. TCRdb reprocessed the reads with MiXCR, giving one entry per CDR3 protein. The sample shows roughly 630,000 distinct CDR3 sequences, approximately 24% of them seen only once. The specimen sequenced was CD8+ T cells from PBMCs. All receptors derive from a human donor in good health (CMV status not recorded). Some clones in this sample may be carry-over from other donors' samples.

This clonotype was counted only a few times. V and J are TRBV28 and TRBJ2-5; 14 nucleotides agree with TRBD2. Germline CDR1 is MDHEN and CDR2 is SYDVKM. This CDR3 region has 16 residues. J was trimmed by 5 bases and V by 6 bases; bases with no gene match: 8. CDR3 in amino acids: CASSRLAGGPVETQYF. For the CDR3, the DNA is TGTGCCAGCAGCCGACTAGCGGGGGGGCCCGTGGAGACCCAGTACTTC.

This clonotype was detected only a few times. DNA of the CDR3: TGTGCCATCAGCTTTAATCCGGGACAGGGATTCTACAATGAGCAGTTCTTC. It yields the protein CAISFNPGQGFYNEQFF. The V call is TRBV10-3, the J call TRBJ2-1; 9 bases agree with TRBD1. Trimming at V came to 6 bases and at J to 3 bases, leaving 12 bases not matched to a gene. The CDR3 is 17 residues long. Germline V gives CDR1 ENHRY, CDR2 SYGVKD.

The sample holds a few counts of this clonotype. The rearrangement uses TRBV12-3 or TRBV12-4 and TRBJ1-1; 7 bases map to TRBD1. The CDR3 contains 15 residues. The V and J ends lost 5 bases and 0 bases, in that order; junction bases with no gene match: 6. The CDR3, as DNA: TGTGCCAGCAGTGAGGGACAGAGCATGAACACTGAAGCTTTCTTT. Protein: CASSEGQSMNTEAFF.

This clonotype appeared a few times. The gene calls are TRBV27 and TRBJ2-1; D may be TRBD2 (6 bases). The ends were cut back, 6 bases at V and 0 bases at J, with 12 bases in the middle. The CDR3 spans 15 residues. Germline lookup yields CDR1 MNHEY and CDR2 SMNVEV (reference sequence). Here the CDR3 DNA reads TGTGCCAGCAGACTAGCACTAAGCTCCTACAATGAGCAGTTCTTC. This translates into CASRLALSSYNEQFF.

The sample holds many counts of this clonotype. This chain connects TRBV27 to TRBJ2-1; 8 bases are a match to TRBD1. Germline V lookup: CDR1 MNHEY, CDR2 SMNVEV (reference sequence). CDR3 length: 14 amino acids. Trimming took 6 bases from V and 6 from J; bases not matched to a gene: 7. As DNA, the CDR3 is TGTGCCAGCAGACTAGGGACAGGCCTCAATGAGCAGTTCTTC. This sequence encodes CASRLGTGLNEQFF.

This clonotype has a handful of counts. The chain uses TRBV29-1 and TRBJ1-1, with TRBD1 as a possible D gene (6 bases). V dropped 1 base and J dropped 10 bases, with 13 bases sitting between them. Germline V lookup: CDR1 SQVTM, CDR2 ANQGSEA. The CDR3 has 12 residues. The CDR3 sequence is CSVEVQGPGAFF. CDR3 DNA: TGCAGCGTTGAAGTCCAGGGGCCTGGAGCTTTCTTT.

This clonotype was counted a single time. A clone one base away is much larger, so this may be a read error. The chain recombines TRBV7-2 with TRBJ1-1; 7 nucleotides align to TRBD1. The CDR3 is made up of 13 amino acids. The germline gives CDR1 SGHTA, CDR2 FQGNSA. CDR3 nucleotides: TGTGTCAGCAGCCCTCACGAAGGGGGCTTGGCTTTCTTT. It encodes CVSSPHEGGLAFF.

In this sample, this clonotype turned up a few times. V is TRBV7-6 and J is TRBJ1-5; D may be TRBD1 (6 bases). CDR3 length: 16 amino acids. V lost 5 bases, J lost 0 bases, and 14 bases lay in between. The germline gives CDR1 SGHVS, CDR2 FNYEAQ. The CDR3 nucleotides are TGTGCCAGCAGCCCAGGACAGACAAATAGCAATCAGCCCCAGCATTTT. Translation: CASSPGQTNSNQPQHF.

The V call is TRBV2, the J call TRBJ2-1, with D perhaps TRBD1 (5 bases). Germline CDR1 reads SNHLY; CDR2 reads FYNNEI. Trimming stripped 7 bases from V and 4 bases from J, with 14 bases between. The CDR3 consists of 14 residues. CDR3 coding DNA: TGTGCCAGCAATGGACACCCGCCGTACAATGAGCAGTTCTTC. Translated, it gives CASNGHPPYNEQFF.

This clonotype was observed at least ten times. The chain employs TRBV6-5 and TRBJ2-1, with D possibly being TRBD2 (5 bases). The CDR3 contains 16 residues. The germline V gene encodes CDR1 MNHEY and CDR2 SVGAGI. V was cut by 4 bases and J by 4 bases, with 17 bases left in between. CDR3 amino acids: CASSFGNQVGYNEQFF. The CDR3, as DNA: TGTGCCAGCAGTTTCGGGAACCAGGTTGGATACAATGAGCAGTTCTTC.

This chain uses TRBV6-6 with TRBJ1-4; tentative D call: TRBD1 (6 bases). CDR1 and CDR2 from the germline V gene are MNHNY and SVGAGI (reference sequence). CDR3 length: 14 residues. The V and J ends lost 6 bases and 4 bases respectively, with 12 bases between them. The CDR3 coding sequence is TGTGCCAGCAGCTCCTCAGGGGTTAATGAAAAACTGTTTTTT. The encoded protein is CASSSSGVNEKLFF.

This clonotype occurred a few times. The chain joins TRBV6-4 to TRBJ2-1; 7 nucleotides line up with TRBD2. The CDR3 has 16 amino acids. CDR1 and CDR2 (germline): MRHNA, SNTAGT. J gave up 8 bases and V 2 bases, and 12 bases lay outside the gene matches. CDR3 region: CASSDVTQRGRHEQFF. CDR3 DNA sequence: TGTGCCAGCAGTGACGTAACGCAGCGGGGCCGGCATGAGCAGTTCTTC.

This chain links TRBV6-1 with TRBJ1-1; 7 nucleotides align to TRBD1. Trimming at V came to 6 bases and at J to 0 bases, leaving 7 bases not matched to a gene. This CDR3 is built from 15 residues. Germline loops: CDR1 MNHNS, CDR2 SASEGT. CDR3 protein: CASSPLDRMNTEAFF. The CDR3 bases are TGTGCCAGCAGCCCCCTGGACAGGATGAACACTGAAGCTTTCTTT.

About this clonotype itself: A much bigger clone sits one base away, suggesting this may be a read error. This CDR3 is CASSPILDRGNEQFF. The CDR3 bases are TGTGCCAGCAGCCCCATTTTGGACAGGGGGAATGAGCAGTTCTTC. The J gene is TRBJ2-1, the V gene TRBV7-6; the match to TRBD1 covers 10 bases. Germline V gives CDR1 SGHVS, CDR2 FNYEAQ. The CDR3 runs to 15 residues. Unmatched junction bases numbered 8, after V lost 5 bases and J lost 7 bases.

V usage is TRBV2 and J usage is TRBJ1-5, with D possibly being TRBD1 (5 bases). The CDR3 totals 13 residues. The V end was cut by 6 bases, the J end by 9 bases, with 15 bases between. Germline lookup yields CDR1 SNHLY and CDR2 FYNNEI. The DNA for the CDR3 is TGTGCCAGCAGCGTAACAGGATTCAGGCCCCAGCATTTT. Translation: CASSVTGFRPQHF.

This clonotype was observed a handful of times. The genes are TRBV12-3 or TRBV12-4 and TRBJ2-1, with TRBD2 matching over 12 bases. V trimming: 7 bases; J trimming: 6 bases; junction bases outside the gene matches: 7. CDR3 length: 15 amino acids. The DNA for the CDR3 is TGTGCCAGCAACGAACTAGCGGGGGGAAGCAATGAGCAGTTCTTC. This encodes CASNELAGGSNEQFF.

The chain links TRBV2 to TRBJ2-2; maybe TRBD2 (7 bases). The CDR3 is made up of 12 amino acids. CDR1 SNHLY and CDR2 FYNNEI come from the germline V gene. V was cut by 10 bases and J by 4 bases, with 10 bases left in between. CDR3 DNA: TGTGCCACGGGGGGCCGCACCGGGGAGCTGTTTTTT. The encoded protein is CATGGRTGELFF.

Comment on this clonotype: This could be a read error, since a much larger clone is one nucleotide away. This chain links TRBV7-6 with TRBJ2-1, with a weak D call TRBD1 (6 bases). The CDR3 is made up of 13 amino acids. The germline CDR1 and CDR2 sequences are SGHVS and FNYEAQ. V was shortened by 6 bases and J by 8 bases, with 14 bases between the two germline ends. The CDR3 here is CASRSGDSDEQFF. Here the CDR3 DNA reads TGTGCCAGCAGATCAGGGGATTCCGATGAGCAGTTCTTC.

Ten or more counts support this clonotype. The chain joins TRBV28 to TRBJ2-7; 13 positions match TRBD2. V was pared by 6 bases and J by 4 bases, with 3 bases of the junction left unmatched. There are 14 residues in the CDR3. Looked up from germline, CDR1 is MDHEN and CDR2 is SYDVKM. DNA of the CDR3: TGTGCCAGCAGCCCGGGACTAGCGGGGTACGAGCAGTACGTC. Protein sequence: CASSPGLAGYEQYV.

This clonotype was counted many times. The J gene is TRBJ1-1, the V gene TRBV12-5, with D maybe TRBD1 (5 bases). Trimming removed 6 bases from V and 4 bases from J, with 21 bases in between. Germline-derived CDR1 and CDR2 are LGHNT and FRNRAP. This CDR3 is built from 16 residues. CDR3 amino acids: CASGLILEGAVTEAFF. In nucleotides, the CDR3 is TGTGCTAGTGGCTTGATCCTCGAAGGGGCGGTCACTGAAGCTTTCTTT.

The chain combines TRBV6-2 or TRBV6-3 with TRBJ1-5; the D is unclear. Deletions cut 2 bases from V and 7 bases from J, with 15 bases between. Germline values: CDR1 MNHEY, CDR2 SVGEGT. The CDR3 totals 15 residues. In DNA, the CDR3 is TGTGCCAGCAGTTACAAGGCAGCTGGGAACCAGCCCCAGCATTTT. Translating gives CASSYKAAGNQPQHF.

This clonotype showed up many times. This chain connects TRBV4-2 to TRBJ2-7; 7 positions match TRBD2. Looked up from germline, CDR1 is LGHNA and CDR2 is YNFKEQ. The length of the CDR3 is 16 residues. Trimming cost V 0 bases and J 3 bases; bases outside gene matches: 8. The CDR3, as DNA: TGTGCCAGCAGCCAAGAAGGGGCGGGGGTGAACTACGAGCAGTACTTC. Translated: CASSQEGAGVNYEQYF.

This clonotype came up a few times. The chain joins TRBV28 to TRBJ1-5, with D maybe TRBD1 (5 bases). This CDR3 contains 14 residues. The V gene lost 6 bases and the J gene lost 3 bases, with 12 bases spanning the gap. Germline lookup yields CDR1 MDHEN and CDR2 SYDVKM. The CDR3 coding sequence is TGTGCCAGCAGCCTTAAAGGGGTCAATCAGCCCCAGCATTTT. It codes for CASSLKGVNQPQHF. Looking up the rest from reference TRBV28 and TRBJ1-5 gives the full variable domain: DVKVTQSSRYLVKRTGEKVFLECVQDMDHENMFWYRQDPGLGLRLIYFSYDVKMKEKGDIPEGYSVSREKKERFSLILESASTNQTSMYLCASSLKGVNQPQHFGDGTRLSIL.

Worth noting for this clonotype: One junction end disagrees with the germline gene, perhaps due to a read error. The J gene is TRBJ2-1, the V gene TRBV28; 7 bases line up with TRBD1. This CDR3 contains 16 residues. Germline CDR1 is MDHEN and CDR2 is SYDVKM. The CDR3 is CVSRVTGALTYNEQFF. The CDR3 DNA follows: TGTGTCAGCAGGGTAACAGGGGCCCTGACCTACAATGAGCAGTTCTTC.

This clonotype was detected many times. This chain links TRBV7-6 with TRBJ1-2; TRBD1 matches 8 bases. CDR1 and CDR2 from the germline V gene are SGHVS and FNYEAQ. This CDR3 has 14 residues. The V gene end was trimmed by 0 bases and the J gene end by 7 bases; junction bases not matched to a gene: 4. DNA for the CDR3: TGTGCCAGCAGCTTAGCCGGGACAGGAAGTGGCTACACCTTC. It is translated as CASSLAGTGSGYTF.

The sample holds one count of this clonotype. The germline gene is not matched at one end of the junction; a read error may be the cause. In DNA, the CDR3 is TGTGCCTGCAGCCAAGGGGGGCATCTCTCCTACGAGCAGTACTTC. As protein: CACSQGGHLSYEQYF. V gene TRBV7-6 combines with J gene TRBJ2-7; D tentatively fits TRBD1 or TRBD2 (6 bases each). CDR1 is SGHVS and CDR2 is FNYEAQ in the germline V gene. The CDR3 has 15 residues.

As for this clonotype: At one end the junction does not follow the germline gene, possibly because of a read error. The V gene is TRBV7-2, the J gene TRBJ2-3; D call uncertain. The CDR3 loop spans 15 amino acids. Germline V gives CDR1 SGHTA, CDR2 FQGNSA. This chain's CDR3 is CVSSLGLGGTDTQYF. CDR3 sequence (DNA): TGTGTCAGCAGCTTAGGGCTTGGGGGCACAGATACGCAGTATTTT.

The V gene is TRBV24-1, the J gene TRBJ2-3; tentatively, D is TRBD2 (6 bases). The germline gives CDR1 KGHDR, CDR2 SFDVKD. V lost 3 bases to trimming and J lost 6 bases, with 15 bases between them. The length of the CDR3 is 15 residues. CDR3: CATSDRRDFLDTQYF. DNA of the CDR3: TGTGCCACCAGTGATCGGAGGGATTTCCTGGATACGCAGTATTTT.